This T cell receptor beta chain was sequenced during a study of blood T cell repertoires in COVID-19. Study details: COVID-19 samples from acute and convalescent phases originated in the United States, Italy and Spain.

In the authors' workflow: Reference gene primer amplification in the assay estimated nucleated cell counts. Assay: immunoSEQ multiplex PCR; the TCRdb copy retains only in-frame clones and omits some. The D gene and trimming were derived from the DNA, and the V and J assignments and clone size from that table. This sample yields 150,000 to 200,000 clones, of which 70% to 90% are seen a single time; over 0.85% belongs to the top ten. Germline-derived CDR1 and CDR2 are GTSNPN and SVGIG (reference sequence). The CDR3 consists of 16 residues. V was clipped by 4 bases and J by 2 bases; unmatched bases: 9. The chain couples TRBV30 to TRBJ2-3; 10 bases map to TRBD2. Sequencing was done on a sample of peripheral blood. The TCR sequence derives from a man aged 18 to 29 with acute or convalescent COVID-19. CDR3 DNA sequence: TGTGCCTGGACCGATACTAGCGGGGAAACCACAGATACGCAGTATTTT. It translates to CAWTDTSGETTDTQYF.